This T cell receptor (beta chain) was observed in a study of CD8+ T cells in alopecia areata. Broader study findings: The study found higher clonality in lesional than normal scalp, especially in alopecia totalis/universalis.

Lesional scalp punch biopsies and peripheral blood were collected from alopecia areata patients. There are a few counts of this clone. Its specificity is not known. This specimen includes other DNA sequences encoding the same CDR3. The CDR3 contains 13 residues. Deletions cut 2 bases from V and 1 base from J, with 6 bases between. Germline V gene sequence: CDR1 SGHDT, CDR2 YYEEEE. RNA, once extracted, was reverse transcribed into cDNA for use as the sequencing template. Assay used: immunoSEQ multiplex PCR; TCRdb lists only in-frame clones, some missing. The sample shows about 140,000 clones, about 60% of them seen only once.

The TCR originated in a human donor with alopecia areata. The rearrangement links TRBV5-6 to TRBJ2-5; D might be TRBD1 (5 bases). This material consisted of CD4+ T cells sorted from blood, taken at week 0. CDR3 bases: TGTGCCAGCAGCTTAGGGGTCCAAGAGACCCAGTACTTC. Protein sequence: CASSLGVQETQYF.